This T cell receptor (beta chain) was captured by sequencing in a study of blood T cells in healthy people across ages (dated by TCRdb to between 2014 and 2017). Study-wide context: In model experiments, template switching captured roughly one uniquely barcoded TCR beta cDNA molecule for every two T cells. Age-related changes in TCR beta repertoire diversity were measured in the study by deep sequencing normalized with unique cDNA molecular identifiers. Donors were grouped into four age groups: young (average about 15 years), middle-aged (39), aged (about 59) and long-lived (just over 80). To avoid experimental bias, donors of different ages were randomly spread across the sequencing lanes. Using the same blood draw, the study looked at two additional independent replicas of 1 million unique cDNA reads for two donors, one aged 18 to 30 and the other aged 80 or older. The paper's findings and limits, for the study overall: Because donor CMV infection status was unknown, age-related changes in expanded clonotypes were potentially confounded. Estimates of total diversity based on one million sequenced T cells were considered lower bounds and underestimates. Bulk unsorted PBMC profiling prevented conclusive comparison of naive and antigen-experienced compartments. Observed TCR beta diversity per million T cells fell roughly linearly with age, and a significant reduction was already apparent by age roughly 40. The long-lived group showed more naive CD4+ T cells, fewer expanded clones and increased TCR diversity than the aged group, suggesting age selection. A strong correlation was found between observed TCR beta diversity and the percentage of naive T cells measured by flow cytometry.

Donors were a few dozen systemically healthy Caucasian individuals from Russia aged 6 to 90 years. Around 9.7 milliliters of peripheral blood were collected from each donor into EDTA-treated Vacutainer tubes. Ficoll-Paque density-gradient centrifugation was used to isolate PBMCs, with at least 7 million per sample. Trizol reagent was used to extract total RNA from PBMCs, with at least 6 micrograms per sample. For every donor, an aliquot of PBMCs went through flow cytometry to measure the percentages of naive CD45RAhigh/CD27high T cells. Looking up the germline V gene yields CDR1 LGHNT and CDR2 FRNRAP. From the cysteine through the phenylalanine, the CDR3 covers 13 amino acids. This entry keeps only the CDR3 DNA: 39 bases, framed from base 1. Turning to this clonotype: Its antigen remains undetermined. A junction boundary mismatches the germline segment, possibly from a read error.

The receptor library was made with 5' RACE. For sequencing, an Illumina HiSeq 2500 was employed. The second PCR ran for about 7 to 11 cycles and used a J-beta primer mix along with a sample-barcoded 5' primer. A unique molecular identifier was introduced onto each TCR beta cDNA molecule by a template-switch 5' adaptor carrying 12 random nucleotides. At least 2.5 million CDR3-containing paired-end reads were obtained from each sample. The Mint cDNA synthesis kit, primed by a TRBC-specific oligonucleotide, was used to synthesize first-strand cDNA from all RNA. All cDNA was treated with uracil-DNA glycosylase and then went through a first 18-cycle PCR with the universal primers M1SS and BC2_uni_R. Processing in the source paper ran as follows. For normalization, 1 million high-quality reads were randomly selected from each sample, with every read carrying a distinct molecular identifier. Instead of being binned into consensus sequences, reads with shared molecular identifiers were discarded. MiTCR, set to a Q25 quality threshold and the strictest error-elimination algorithm, was used for CDR3 identification, clonotype clustering and error correction. A nonparametric unseen species model with Euler transformation was used to estimate lower-bound total TCR beta diversity. The raw public data were reprocessed by TCRdb itself: fastp quality trimming at Q25, MiXCR clonotype calling, in-frame beta chains only. Each entry is one CDR3 protein sequence, shown with its most common DNA and genes. TCRdb's processing, not the study's, gives the V and J calls here. This sample has 730,000 or so distinct CDR3 sequences in its table, and about 40% of those were observed once. The top ten constitute roughly 20% of the sample.

The sequence links TRBV12-5 to TRBJ2-3; no confident D gene assignment can be made. The sample was blood. The receptor was isolated from a woman aged 55-69 years in good health. The CDR3 reads CASGLVSTDTQYF. The DNA sequence is TGTGCCAGTGGTTTGGTAAGCACAGATACGCAGTATTTT.